The present entry profiles one T cell receptor beta chain with its context. CDR3 length: 12 amino acids. J was trimmed by 6 bases and V by 7 bases; bases with no gene match: 5. From germline, CDR1 is ENHRY and CDR2 SYGVKD. This record belongs to a study of blood T cell repertoires in COVID-19. In the study overall: Acute-phase and convalescent COVID-19 samples originated in the United States, Italy and Spain. T cells, B-cell-depleted T cells, or PBMCs provided the cDNA or gDNA that served as material.

As handled by the study authors: From reference gene primer amplification, estimates of nucleated cell counts were derived. This table comes from immunoSEQ multiplex PCR, and its TCRdb copy is limited to in-frame clones, with some not included. V and J calls and clone size come straight from that table; D and trimming were deduced from the DNA. The sample holds about 20,000 clones, roughly 91% seen once. This clonotype originated in a woman in her fifties or sixties with active COVID-19. This chain connects TRBV10-3 to TRBJ1-2; 7 bases map to TRBD1. The source material was peripheral blood. As DNA, the CDR3 is TGTGCCATCACCCGACAGGGAGATGGCTACACCTTC. Translating gives CAITRQGDGYTF.